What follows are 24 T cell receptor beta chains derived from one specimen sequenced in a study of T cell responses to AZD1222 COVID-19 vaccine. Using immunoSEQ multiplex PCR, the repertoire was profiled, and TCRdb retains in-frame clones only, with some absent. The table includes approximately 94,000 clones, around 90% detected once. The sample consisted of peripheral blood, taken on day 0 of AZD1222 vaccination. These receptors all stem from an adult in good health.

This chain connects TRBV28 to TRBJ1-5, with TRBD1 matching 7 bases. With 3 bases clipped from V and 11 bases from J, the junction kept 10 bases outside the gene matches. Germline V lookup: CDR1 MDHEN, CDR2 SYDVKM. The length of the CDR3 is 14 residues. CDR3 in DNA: TGTGCCAGCAGTTTGCCAGGGGGGGGTCCGTCCCAGCATTTT. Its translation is CASSLPGGGPSQHF.

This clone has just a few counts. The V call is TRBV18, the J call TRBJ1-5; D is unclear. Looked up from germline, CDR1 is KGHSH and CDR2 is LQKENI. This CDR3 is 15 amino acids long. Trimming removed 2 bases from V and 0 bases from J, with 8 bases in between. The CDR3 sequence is CASSPRGNSNQPQHF. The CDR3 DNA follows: TGTGCCAGCTCACCAAGAGGAAATAGCAATCAGCCCCAGCATTTT.

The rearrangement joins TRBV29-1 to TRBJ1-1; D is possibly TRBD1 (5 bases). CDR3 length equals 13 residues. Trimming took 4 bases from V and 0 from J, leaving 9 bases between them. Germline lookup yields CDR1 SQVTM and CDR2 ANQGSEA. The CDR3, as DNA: TGCAGCGTTGCTGGGACGGTGAACACTGAAGCTTTCTTT. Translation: CSVAGTVNTEAFF.

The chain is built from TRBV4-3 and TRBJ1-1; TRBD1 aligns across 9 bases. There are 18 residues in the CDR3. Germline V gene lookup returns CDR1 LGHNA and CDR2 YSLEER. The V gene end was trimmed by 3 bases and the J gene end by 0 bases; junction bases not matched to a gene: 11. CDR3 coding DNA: TGCGCCAGCAGCCATTTCGGACAGGGGAGGAAGGTGAACACTGAAGCTTTCTTT. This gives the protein CASSHFGQGRKVNTEAFF.

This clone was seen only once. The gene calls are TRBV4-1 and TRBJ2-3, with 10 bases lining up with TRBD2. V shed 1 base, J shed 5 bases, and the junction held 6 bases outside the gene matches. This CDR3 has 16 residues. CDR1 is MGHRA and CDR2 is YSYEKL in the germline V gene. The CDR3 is CASSQGTSGPGDTQYF. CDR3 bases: TGCGCCAGCAGCCAAGGGACTAGCGGTCCGGGAGATACGCAGTATTTT.

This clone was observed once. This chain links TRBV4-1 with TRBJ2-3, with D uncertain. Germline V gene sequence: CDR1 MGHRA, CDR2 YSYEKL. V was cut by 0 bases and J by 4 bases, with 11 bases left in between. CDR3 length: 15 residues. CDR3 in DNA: TGCGCCAGCAGCCAAGATAGGCTAGTGGCAGATACGCAGTATTTT. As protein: CASSQDRLVADTQYF.

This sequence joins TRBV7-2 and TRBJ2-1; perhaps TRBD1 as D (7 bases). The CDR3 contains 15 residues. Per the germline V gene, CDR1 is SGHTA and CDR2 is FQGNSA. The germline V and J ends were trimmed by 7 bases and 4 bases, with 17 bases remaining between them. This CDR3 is CASNYAGGNYNEQFF. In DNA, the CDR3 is TGTGCCAGCAACTACGCAGGGGGGAATTACAATGAGCAGTTCTTC.

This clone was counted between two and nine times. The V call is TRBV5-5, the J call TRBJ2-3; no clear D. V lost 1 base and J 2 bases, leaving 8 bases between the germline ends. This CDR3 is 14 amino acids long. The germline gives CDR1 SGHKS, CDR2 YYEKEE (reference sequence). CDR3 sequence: CASSLSGITDTQYF. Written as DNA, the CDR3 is TGTGCCAGCAGCTTGTCTGGGATCACAGATACGCAGTATTTT.

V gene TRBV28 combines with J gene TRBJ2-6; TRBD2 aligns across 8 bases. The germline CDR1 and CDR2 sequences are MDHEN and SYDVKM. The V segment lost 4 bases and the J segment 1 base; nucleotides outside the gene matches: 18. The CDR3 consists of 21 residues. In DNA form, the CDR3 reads TGTGCCAGCAGTTCATTTTCGGGTCCGGGGGGGAGATGGTCTGGGGCCAACGTCCTGACTTTC. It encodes CASSSFSGPGGRWSGANVLTF. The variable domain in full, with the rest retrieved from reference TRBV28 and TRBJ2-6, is DVKVTQSSRYLVKRTGEKVFLECVQDMDHENMFWYRQDPGLGLRLIYFSYDVKMKEKGDIPEGYSVSREKKERFSLILESASTNQTSMYLCASSSFSGPGGRWSGANVLTFGAGSRLTVL.

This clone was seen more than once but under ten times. CDR3 DNA sequence: TGCGCCAGCAGCTTTAACTGGGACCGGGGGTTGAACACCGGGGAGCTGTTTTTT. Translated: CASSFNWDRGLNTGELFF. V gene TRBV5-1 combines with J gene TRBJ2-2, with D tentatively TRBD2 (6 bases). Germline loops: CDR1 SGHRS, CDR2 YFSETQ. The CDR3 spans 18 residues. The V gene lost 2 bases and the J gene lost 1 base, with 18 bases spanning the gap.

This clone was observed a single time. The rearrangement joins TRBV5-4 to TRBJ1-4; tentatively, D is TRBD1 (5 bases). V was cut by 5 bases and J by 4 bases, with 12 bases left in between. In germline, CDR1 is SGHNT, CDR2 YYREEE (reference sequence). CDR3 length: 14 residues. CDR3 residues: CASRAGPDNEKLFF. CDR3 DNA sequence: TGTGCCAGCAGGGCGGGACCGGATAATGAAAAACTGTTTTTT.

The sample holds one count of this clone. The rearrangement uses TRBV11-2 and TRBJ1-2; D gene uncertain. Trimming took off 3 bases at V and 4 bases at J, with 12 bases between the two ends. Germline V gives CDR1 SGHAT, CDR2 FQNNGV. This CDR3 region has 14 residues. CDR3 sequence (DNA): TGTGCCAGCAGCTTGGGTCGGCAGGCCTATGGCTACACCTTC. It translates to CASSLGRQAYGYTF.

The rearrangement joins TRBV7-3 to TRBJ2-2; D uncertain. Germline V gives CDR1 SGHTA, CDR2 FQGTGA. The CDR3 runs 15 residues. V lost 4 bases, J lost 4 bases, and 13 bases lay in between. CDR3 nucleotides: TGTGCCAGCAGCTCTACGCCTCCGGGCACCGGGGAGCTGTTTTTT. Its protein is CASSSTPPGTGELFF.

The CDR3 DNA reads as TGCGCCAGCAGTCCCACGACAGAATTTCCCAGGGGAAATAGCAATCAGCCCCAGCATTTT. Its protein product is CASSPTTEFPRGNSNQPQHF. This chain joins TRBV23-1 and TRBJ1-5; maybe TRBD1 (6 bases). TRBV23-1 is annotated as an ORF whose role is uncertain. Between the trimmed V and J ends, which lost 4 bases and 0 bases, there was a span of 25 bases. The CDR3 spans 20 residues.

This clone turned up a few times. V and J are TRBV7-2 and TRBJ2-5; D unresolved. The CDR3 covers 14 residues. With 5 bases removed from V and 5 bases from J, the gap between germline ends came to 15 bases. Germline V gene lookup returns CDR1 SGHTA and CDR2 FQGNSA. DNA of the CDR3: TGTGCCAGCAGCCCAGTCGGAAATCCCGAGACCCAGTACTTC. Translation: CASSPVGNPETQYF.

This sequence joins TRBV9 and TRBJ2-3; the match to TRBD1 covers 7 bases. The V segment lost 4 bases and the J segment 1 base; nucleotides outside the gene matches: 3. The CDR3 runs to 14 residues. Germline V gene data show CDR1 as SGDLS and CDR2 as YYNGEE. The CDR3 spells CASSLGTGTDTQYF. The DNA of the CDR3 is TGTGCCAGCAGCCTTGGGACAGGCACAGATACGCAGTATTTT.

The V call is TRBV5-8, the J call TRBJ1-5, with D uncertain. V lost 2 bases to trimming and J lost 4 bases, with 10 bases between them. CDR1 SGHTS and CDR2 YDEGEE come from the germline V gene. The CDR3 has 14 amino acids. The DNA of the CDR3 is TGTGCCAGCAGCTTTTCAAGGAGGAATCAGCCCCAGCATTTT. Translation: CASSFSRRNQPQHF.

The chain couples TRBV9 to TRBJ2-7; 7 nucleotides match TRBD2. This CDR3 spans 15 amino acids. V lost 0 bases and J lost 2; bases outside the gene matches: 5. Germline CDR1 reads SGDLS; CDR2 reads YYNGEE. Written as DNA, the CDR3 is TGTGCCAGCAGCGTAGGAGCTAGCGGTACCTACGAGCAGTACTTC. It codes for CASSVGASGTYEQYF.

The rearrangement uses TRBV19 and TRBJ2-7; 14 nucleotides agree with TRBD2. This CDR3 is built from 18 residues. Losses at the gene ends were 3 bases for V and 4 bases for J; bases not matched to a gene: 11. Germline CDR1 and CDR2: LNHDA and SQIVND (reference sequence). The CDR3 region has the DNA TGTGCCAGTAGTATGTCGCCGGGACTAGCGGGAGTAGTGTACGAGCAGTACTTC. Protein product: CASSMSPGLAGVVYEQYF.

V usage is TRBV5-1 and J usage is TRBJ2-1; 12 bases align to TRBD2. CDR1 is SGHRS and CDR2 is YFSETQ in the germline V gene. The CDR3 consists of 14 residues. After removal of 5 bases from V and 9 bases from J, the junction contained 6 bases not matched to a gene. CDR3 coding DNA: TGCGCCAGCAGATCACAGGGACTAGCGGGTGAGCAGTTCTTC. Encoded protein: CASRSQGLAGEQFF. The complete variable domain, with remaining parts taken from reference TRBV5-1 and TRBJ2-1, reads KAGVTQTPRYLIKTRGQQVTLSCSPISGHRSVSWYQQTPGQGLQFLFEYFSETQRNKGNFPGRFSGRQFSNSRSEMNVSTLELGDSALYLCASRSQGLAGEQFFGPGTRLTVL.

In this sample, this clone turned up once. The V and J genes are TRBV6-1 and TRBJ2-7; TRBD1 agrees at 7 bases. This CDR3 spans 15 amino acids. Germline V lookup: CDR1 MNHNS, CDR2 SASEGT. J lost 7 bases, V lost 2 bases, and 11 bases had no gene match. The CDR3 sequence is CASSEIEGAAEEQYF. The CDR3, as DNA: TGTGCCAGCAGTGAAATTGAGGGGGCCGCAGAGGAGCAGTACTTC.

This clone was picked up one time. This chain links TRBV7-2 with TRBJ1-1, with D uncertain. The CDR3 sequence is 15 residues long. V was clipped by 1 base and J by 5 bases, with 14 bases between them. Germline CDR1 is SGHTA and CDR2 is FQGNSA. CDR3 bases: TGTGCCAGCAGCTTAGGTGGGTGGTATCCAACTGAAGCTTTCTTT. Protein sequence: CASSLGGWYPTEAFF.

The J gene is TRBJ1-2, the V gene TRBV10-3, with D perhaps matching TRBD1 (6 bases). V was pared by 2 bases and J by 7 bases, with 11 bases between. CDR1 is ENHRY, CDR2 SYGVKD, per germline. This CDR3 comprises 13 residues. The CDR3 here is CAISEAVGGGYTF. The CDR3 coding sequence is TGTGCCATCAGTGAGGCAGTAGGGGGTGGCTACACCTTC.

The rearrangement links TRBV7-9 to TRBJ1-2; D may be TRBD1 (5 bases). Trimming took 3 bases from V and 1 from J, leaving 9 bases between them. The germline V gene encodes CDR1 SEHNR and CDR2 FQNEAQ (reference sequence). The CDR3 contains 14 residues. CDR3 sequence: CASSLAGLNYGYTF. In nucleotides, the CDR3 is TGTGCCAGCAGCTTGGCGGGGCTTAACTATGGCTACACCTTC.